The T cell receptor (beta chain) under discussion was sequenced for a study of shared clonotypes between healthy human individuals. Each replicate PCR on the sorted subsets used about 220 ng DNA (about 30,000 T cell genomes). Sequencing used immunoSEQ multiplex PCR; TCRdb keeps in-frame clones, though not all of them. The data show 2 million or so clones, 90% to 95% seen once. CDR1 and CDR2 (germline): KGHSH, LQKENI. The CDR3 length is 14 residues. Trimming cost V 8 bases and J 3 bases; bases outside gene matches: 7. The specimen sequenced was naive CD4+ T cells sorted from blood. The subset here: CD45RA+ positively selected. The sequence was collected from a man between 18 and 35 years old in good health. The V call is TRBV18, the J call TRBJ1-2; 9 bases align to TRBD1. The CDR3 region is CASAGQGGDYGYTF. The CDR3 DNA reads TGTGCCAGCGCGGGACAGGGAGGGGACTATGGCTACACCTTC.